This T cell receptor (beta chain) was captured by sequencing in a study of blood T cell repertoires in COVID-19. Study overall: Acute and convalescent COVID-19 samples came from the United States, Italy and Spain.

The CDR3 has 14 residues. CDR1 and CDR2 (germline): ENHRY, SYGVKD. Trimming left V 6 bases short and J 6 bases short, with 15 bases between. As processed by the authors: Amplifying reference gene primers gave estimates of nucleated cell counts. Sequencing used immunoSEQ multiplex PCR; TCRdb keeps in-frame clones, though not all of them. V, J and clone size were drawn from that table, and D and trimming were deduced from the DNA. The sample lists hundreds of thousands of clones, around 90% occurring once. The chain recombines TRBV10-3 with TRBJ2-1, with unresolved D. The receptor was derived from a woman between 18 and 29 years old with acute COVID-19. Sequencing was done on a sample of PBMCs or T cells enriched from blood (not recorded which). This CDR3 is CAISPLDPSNEQFF. The CDR3 DNA reads TGTGCCATCAGCCCCCTAGACCCCTCCAATGAGCAGTTCTTC.